This T cell receptor beta chain was documented in a study of cytomegalovirus exposure and HLA in healthy donors. Findings and caveats of the study: Cytomegalovirus-associated TCR beta chains were listed, numbering over 150.

The CDR3 runs 14 residues. The germline V gene has CDR1 GTSNPN and CDR2 SVGIG (reference sequence). To note about this clone: Its antigen is not known.

In the PCR, 60 Vbeta and 13 Jbeta primers were used. Clones were sequenced by immunoSEQ multiplex PCR, and TCRdb holds only the in-frame ones, with some missing. The data hold 100,000 to 150,000 clones, with about 80% observed a single time. The sample consisted of PBMCs. This clonotype was sampled from a girl aged 2 to 9 in good health and CMV-seronegative. The V gene is TRBV30, the J gene TRBJ2-5; 12 nucleotides agree with TRBD1. TRBJ2-7 matches the DNA end more closely, so the J call is doubtful. The CDR3 sequence: CAWSGGQGAHEQYF. In nucleotides, the CDR3 is TGTGCCTGGAGTGGGGGACAGGGGGCCCACGAGCAGTACTTC.